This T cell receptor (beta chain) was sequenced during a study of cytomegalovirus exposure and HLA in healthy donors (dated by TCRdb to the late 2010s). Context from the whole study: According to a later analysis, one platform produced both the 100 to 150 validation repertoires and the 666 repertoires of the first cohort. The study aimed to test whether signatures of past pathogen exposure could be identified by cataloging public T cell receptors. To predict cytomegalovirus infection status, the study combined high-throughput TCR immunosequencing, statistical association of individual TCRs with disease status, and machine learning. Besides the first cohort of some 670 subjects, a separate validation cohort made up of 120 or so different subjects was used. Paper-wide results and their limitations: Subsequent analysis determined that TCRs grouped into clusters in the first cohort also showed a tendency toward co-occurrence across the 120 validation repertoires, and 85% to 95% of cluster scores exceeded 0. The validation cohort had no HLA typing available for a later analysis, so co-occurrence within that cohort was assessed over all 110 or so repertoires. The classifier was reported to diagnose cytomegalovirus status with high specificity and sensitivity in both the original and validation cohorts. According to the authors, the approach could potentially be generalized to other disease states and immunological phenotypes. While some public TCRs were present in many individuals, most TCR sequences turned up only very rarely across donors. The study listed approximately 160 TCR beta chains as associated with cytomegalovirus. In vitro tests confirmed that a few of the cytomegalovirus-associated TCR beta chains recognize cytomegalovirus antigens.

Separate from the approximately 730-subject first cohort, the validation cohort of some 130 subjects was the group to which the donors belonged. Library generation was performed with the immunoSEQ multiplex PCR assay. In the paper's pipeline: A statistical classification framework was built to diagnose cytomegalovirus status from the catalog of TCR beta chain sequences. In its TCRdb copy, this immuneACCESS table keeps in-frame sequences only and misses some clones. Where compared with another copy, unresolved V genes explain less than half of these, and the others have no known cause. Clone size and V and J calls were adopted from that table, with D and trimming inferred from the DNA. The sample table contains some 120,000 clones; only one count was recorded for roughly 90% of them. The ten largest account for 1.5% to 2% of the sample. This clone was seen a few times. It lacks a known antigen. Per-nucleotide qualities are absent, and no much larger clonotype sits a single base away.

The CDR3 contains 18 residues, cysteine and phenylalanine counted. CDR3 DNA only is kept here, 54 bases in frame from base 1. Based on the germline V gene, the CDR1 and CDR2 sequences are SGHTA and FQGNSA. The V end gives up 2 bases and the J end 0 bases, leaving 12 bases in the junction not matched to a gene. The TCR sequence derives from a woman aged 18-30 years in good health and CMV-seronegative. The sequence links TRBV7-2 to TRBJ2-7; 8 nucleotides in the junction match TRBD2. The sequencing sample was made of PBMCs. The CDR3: CASSLTSGVANSSYEQYF. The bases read TGTGCCAGCAGCTTAACTAGCGGCGTGGCTAACAGCTCCTACGAGCAGTACTTC.